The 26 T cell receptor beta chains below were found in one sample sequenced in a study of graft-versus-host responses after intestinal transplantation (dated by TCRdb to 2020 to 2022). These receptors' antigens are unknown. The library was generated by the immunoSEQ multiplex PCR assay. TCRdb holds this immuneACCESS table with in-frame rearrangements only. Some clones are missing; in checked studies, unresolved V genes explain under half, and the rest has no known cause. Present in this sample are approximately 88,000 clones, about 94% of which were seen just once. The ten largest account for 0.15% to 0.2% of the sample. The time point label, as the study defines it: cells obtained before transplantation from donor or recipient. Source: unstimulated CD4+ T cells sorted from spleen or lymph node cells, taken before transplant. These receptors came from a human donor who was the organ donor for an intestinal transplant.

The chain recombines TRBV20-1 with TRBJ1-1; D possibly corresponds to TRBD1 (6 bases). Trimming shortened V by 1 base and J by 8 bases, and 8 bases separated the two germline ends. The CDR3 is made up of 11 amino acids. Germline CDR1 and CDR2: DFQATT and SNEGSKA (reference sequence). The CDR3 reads CSARAGTEAFF. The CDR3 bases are TGCAGTGCTAGAGCCGGGACAGAAGCTTTCTTT.

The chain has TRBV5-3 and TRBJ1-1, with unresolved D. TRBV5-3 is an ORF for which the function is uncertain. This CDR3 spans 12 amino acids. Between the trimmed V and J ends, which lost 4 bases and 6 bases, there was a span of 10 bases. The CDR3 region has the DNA TGTGCCAGAAGCCCCACAGCTCCTGAAGCTTTCTTT. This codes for CARSPTAPEAFF.

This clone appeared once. CDR3: CASSPQGSSYEQYF. DNA of the CDR3: TGTGCCAGCAGTCCACAGGGTAGCTCCTACGAGCAGTACTTC. This rearrangement joins TRBV28 to TRBJ2-7; a possible D gene is TRBD1 (6 bases). CDR1 and CDR2 from the germline V gene are MDHEN and SYDVKM. The length of the CDR3 is 14 residues. Trimming stripped 5 bases from V and 0 bases from J, with 11 bases between.

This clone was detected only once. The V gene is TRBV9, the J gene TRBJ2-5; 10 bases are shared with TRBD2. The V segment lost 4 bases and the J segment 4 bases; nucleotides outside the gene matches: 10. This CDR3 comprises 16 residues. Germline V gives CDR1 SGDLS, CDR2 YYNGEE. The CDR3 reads CASSPRIAGGSETQYF. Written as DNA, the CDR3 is TGTGCCAGCAGCCCACGAATAGCGGGGGGTTCAGAGACCCAGTACTTC.

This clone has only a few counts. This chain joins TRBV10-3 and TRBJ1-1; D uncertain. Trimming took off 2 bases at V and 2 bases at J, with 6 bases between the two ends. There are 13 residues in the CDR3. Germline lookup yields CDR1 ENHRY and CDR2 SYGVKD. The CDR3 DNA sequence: TGTGCCATCAGTGAGGTTGGAAACACTGAAGCTTTCTTT. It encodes CAISEVGNTEAFF.

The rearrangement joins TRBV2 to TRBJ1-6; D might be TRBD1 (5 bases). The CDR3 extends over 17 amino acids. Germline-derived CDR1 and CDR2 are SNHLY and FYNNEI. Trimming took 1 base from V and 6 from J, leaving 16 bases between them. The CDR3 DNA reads TGTGCCAGCAGTGAAGTAACTATGGCCGGGGGTAATTCACCCCTCCACTTT. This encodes CASSEVTMAGGNSPLHF.

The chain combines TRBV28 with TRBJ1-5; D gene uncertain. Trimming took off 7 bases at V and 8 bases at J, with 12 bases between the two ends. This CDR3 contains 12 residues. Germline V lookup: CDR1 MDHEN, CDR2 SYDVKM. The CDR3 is CASTMVGEPQHF. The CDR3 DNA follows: TGTGCCAGCACTATGGTAGGTGAGCCCCAGCATTTT. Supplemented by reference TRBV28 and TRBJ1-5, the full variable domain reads DVKVTQSSRYLVKRTGEKVFLECVQDMDHENMFWYRQDPGLGLRLIYFSYDVKMKEKGDIPEGYSVSREKKERFSLILESASTNQTSMYLCASTMVGEPQHFGDGTRLSIL.

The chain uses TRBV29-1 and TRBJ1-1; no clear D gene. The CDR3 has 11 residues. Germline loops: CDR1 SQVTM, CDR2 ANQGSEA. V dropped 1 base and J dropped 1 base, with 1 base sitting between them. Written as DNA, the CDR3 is TGCAGCGTTGAAGGGAACACTGAAGCTTTCTTT. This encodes CSVEGNTEAFF.

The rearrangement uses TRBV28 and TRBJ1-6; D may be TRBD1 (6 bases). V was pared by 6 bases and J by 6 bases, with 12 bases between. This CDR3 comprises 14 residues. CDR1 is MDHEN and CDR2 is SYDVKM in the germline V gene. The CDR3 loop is CASRFFRGNSPLHF. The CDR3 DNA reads TGTGCCAGCAGATTCTTCAGGGGTAATTCACCCCTCCACTTT.

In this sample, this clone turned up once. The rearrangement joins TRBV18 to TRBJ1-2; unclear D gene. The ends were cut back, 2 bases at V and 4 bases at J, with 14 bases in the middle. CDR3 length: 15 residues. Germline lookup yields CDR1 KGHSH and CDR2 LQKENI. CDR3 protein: CASSPFREGVYGYTF. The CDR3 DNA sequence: TGTGCCAGCTCACCATTCCGTGAAGGCGTCTATGGCTACACCTTC.

CDR3: CASSLAEETQYF. The CDR3 nucleotides are TGTGCCAGCAGCTTAGCGGAGGAGACCCAGTACTTC. The chain couples TRBV13 to TRBJ2-5; D is unclear. The V end was cut by 1 base, the J end by 5 bases, with 5 bases between. This CDR3 is built from 12 residues. CDR1 and CDR2 (germline): PRHDT, FYEKMQ (reference sequence). The variable domain in full, completed from reference TRBV13 and TRBJ2-5, reads AAGVIQSPRHLIKEKRETATLKCYPIPRHDTVYWYQQGPGQDPQFLISFYEKMQSDKGSIPDRFSAQQFSDYHSELNMSSLELGDSALYFCASSLAEETQYFGPGTRLLVL.

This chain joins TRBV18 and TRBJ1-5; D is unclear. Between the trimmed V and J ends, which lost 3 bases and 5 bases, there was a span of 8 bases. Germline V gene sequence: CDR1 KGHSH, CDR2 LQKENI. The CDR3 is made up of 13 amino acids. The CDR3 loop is CASSPLVDQPQHF. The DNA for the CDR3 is TGTGCCAGCTCACCCCTCGTCGATCAGCCCCAGCATTTT.

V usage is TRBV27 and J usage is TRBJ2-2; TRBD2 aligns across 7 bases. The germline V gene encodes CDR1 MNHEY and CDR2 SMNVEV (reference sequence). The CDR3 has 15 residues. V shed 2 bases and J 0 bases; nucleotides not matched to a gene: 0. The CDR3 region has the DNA TGTGCCAGCAGTTTAGCGGGGGCGAACACCGGGGAGCTGTTTTTT. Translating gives CASSLAGANTGELFF.

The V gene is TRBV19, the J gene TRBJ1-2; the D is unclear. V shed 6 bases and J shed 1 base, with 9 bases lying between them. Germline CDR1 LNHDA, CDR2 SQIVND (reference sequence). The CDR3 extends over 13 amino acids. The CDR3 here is CASSISRNYGYTF. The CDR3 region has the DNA TGTGCCAGTAGCATCAGCCGTAACTATGGCTACACCTTC.

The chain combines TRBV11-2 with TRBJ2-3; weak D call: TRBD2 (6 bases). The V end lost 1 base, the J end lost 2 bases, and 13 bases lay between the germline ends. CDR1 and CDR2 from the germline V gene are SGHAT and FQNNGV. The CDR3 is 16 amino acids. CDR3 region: CASSLASSGYTDTQYF. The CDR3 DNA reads TGTGCCAGCAGCTTAGCTAGTAGCGGATACACAGATACGCAGTATTTT.

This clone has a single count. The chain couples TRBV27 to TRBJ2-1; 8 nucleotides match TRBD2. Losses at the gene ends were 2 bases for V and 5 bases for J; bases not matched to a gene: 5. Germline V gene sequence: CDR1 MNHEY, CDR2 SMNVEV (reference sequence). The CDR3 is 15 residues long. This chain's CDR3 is CASSLHGGVNNEQFF. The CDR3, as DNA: TGTGCCAGCAGTTTACACGGGGGGGTAAACAATGAGCAGTTCTTC.

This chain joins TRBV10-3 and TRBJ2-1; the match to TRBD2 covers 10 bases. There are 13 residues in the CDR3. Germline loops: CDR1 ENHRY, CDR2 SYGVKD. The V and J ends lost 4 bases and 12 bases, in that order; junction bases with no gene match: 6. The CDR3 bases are TGTGCCATCAGTGTTCTAACTAGCGGGGTGCAGTTCTTC. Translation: CAISVLTSGVQFF.

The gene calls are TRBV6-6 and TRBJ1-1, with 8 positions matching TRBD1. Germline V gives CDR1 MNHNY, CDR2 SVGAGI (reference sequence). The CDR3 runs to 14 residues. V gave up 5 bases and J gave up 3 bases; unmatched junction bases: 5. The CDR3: CASSLIRGHTEAFF. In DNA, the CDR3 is TGTGCCAGCAGTCTAATCAGGGGGCACACTGAAGCTTTCTTT.

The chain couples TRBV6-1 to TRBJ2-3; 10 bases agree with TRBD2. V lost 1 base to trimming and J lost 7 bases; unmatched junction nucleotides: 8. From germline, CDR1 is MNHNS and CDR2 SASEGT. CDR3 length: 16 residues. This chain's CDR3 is CASSEVEAGGRNTQYF. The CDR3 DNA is TGTGCCAGCAGTGAAGTCGAAGCGGGGGGGCGGAATACGCAGTATTTT.

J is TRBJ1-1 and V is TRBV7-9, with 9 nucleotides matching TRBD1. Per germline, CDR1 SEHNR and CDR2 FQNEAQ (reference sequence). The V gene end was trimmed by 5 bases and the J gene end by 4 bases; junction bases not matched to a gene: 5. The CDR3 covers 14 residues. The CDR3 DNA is TGTGCCAGCAGCCCCGGACAGGGGATCACTGAAGCTTTCTTT. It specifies CASSPGQGITEAFF.

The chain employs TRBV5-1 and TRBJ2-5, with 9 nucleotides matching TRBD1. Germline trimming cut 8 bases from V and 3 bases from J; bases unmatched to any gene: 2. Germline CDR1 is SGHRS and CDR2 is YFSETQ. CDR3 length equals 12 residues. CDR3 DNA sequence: TGCGCCAGTCGACAGGGGGAAGAGACCCAGTACTTC. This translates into CASRQGEETQYF.

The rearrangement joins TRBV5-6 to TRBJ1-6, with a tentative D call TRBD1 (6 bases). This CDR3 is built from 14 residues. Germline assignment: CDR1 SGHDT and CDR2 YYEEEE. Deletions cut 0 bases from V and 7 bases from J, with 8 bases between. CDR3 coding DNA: TGTGCCAGCAGCTTGGAGGACAGAAATTCACCCCTCCACTTT. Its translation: CASSLEDRNSPLHF.

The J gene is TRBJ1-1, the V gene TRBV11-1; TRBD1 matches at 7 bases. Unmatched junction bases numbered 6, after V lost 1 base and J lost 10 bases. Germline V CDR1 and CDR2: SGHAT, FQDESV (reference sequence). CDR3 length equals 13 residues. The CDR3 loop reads CASSLVTGARAFF. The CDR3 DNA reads TGTGCCAGCAGCTTAGTCACAGGGGCTCGAGCTTTCTTT.

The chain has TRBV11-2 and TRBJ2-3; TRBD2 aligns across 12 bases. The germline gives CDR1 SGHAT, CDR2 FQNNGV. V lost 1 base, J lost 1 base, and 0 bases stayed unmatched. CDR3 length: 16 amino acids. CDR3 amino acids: CASSLGLAGGTDTQYF. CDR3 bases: TGTGCCAGCAGCTTAGGACTAGCGGGGGGCACAGATACGCAGTATTTT. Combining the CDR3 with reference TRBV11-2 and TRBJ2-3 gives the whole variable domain EAGVAQSPRYKIIEKRQSVAFWCNPISGHATLYWYQQILGQGPKLLIQFQNNGVVDDSQLPKDRFSAERLKGVDSTLKIQPAKLEDSAVYLCASSLGLAGGTDTQYFGPGTRLTVL.

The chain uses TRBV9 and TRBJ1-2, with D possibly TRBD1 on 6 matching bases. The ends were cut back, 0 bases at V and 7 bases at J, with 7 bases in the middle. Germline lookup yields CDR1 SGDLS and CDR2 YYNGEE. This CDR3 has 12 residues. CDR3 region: CASSVGGPGYTF. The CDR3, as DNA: TGTGCCAGCAGCGTAGGGGGGCCTGGCTACACCTTC. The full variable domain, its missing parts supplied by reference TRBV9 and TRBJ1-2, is DSGVTQTPKHLITATGQRVTLRCSPRSGDLSVYWYQQSLDQGLQFLIQYYNGEERAKGNILERFSAQQFPDLHSELNLSSLELGDSALYFCASSVGGPGYTFGSGTRLTVV.

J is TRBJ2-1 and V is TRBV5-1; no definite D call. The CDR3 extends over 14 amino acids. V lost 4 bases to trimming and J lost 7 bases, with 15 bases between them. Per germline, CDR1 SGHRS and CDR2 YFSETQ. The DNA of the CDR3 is TGCGCCAGCAGCCCCCAGGCCGGTATAAATGAGCAGTTCTTC. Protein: CASSPQAGINEQFF.